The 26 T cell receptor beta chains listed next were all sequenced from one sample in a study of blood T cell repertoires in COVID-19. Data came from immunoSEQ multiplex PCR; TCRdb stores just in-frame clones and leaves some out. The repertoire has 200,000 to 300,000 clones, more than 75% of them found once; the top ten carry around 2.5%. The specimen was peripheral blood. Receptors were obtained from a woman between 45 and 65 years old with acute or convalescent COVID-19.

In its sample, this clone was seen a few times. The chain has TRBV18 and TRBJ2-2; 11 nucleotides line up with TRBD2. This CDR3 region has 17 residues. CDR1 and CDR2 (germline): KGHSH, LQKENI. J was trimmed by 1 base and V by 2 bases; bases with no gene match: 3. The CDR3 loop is CASSPTSGRENTGELFF. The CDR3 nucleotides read TGTGCCAGCTCACCAACTAGCGGGAGAGAGAACACCGGGGAGCTGTTTTTT.

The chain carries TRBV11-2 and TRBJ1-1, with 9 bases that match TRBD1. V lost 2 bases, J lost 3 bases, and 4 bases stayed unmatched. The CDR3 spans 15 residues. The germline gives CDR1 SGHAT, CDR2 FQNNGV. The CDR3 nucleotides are TGTGCCAGCAGCTTAATGGGACAGGGTTACACTGAAGCTTTCTTT. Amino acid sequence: CASSLMGQGYTEAFF.

In DNA, the CDR3 is TGTGCCAGCAGCTTTGGCCCTCCTACAGGGGGCTATGGCTACACCTTC. This sequence encodes CASSFGPPTGGYGYTF. This rearrangement joins TRBV7-2 to TRBJ1-2; 8 positions agree with TRBD1. Germline lookup yields CDR1 SGHTA and CDR2 FQGNSA. CDR3 length: 16 amino acids. V lost 3 bases to trimming and J lost 4 bases; unmatched junction nucleotides: 10.

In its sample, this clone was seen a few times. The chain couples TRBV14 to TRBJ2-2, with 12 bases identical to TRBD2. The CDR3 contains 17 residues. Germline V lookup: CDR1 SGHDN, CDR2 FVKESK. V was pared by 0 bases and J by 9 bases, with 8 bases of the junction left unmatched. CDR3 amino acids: CASSQESTSGRFRELFF. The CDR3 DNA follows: TGTGCCAGCAGCCAAGAATCTACTAGCGGGAGGTTCCGGGAGCTGTTTTTT.

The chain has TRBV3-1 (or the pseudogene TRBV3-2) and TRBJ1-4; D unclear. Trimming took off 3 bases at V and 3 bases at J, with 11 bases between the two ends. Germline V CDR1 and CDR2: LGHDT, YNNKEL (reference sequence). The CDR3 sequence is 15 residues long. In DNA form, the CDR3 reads TGTGCCAGCAGCCAGACCCACAGTTCTAATGAAAAACTGTTTTTT. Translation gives CASSQTHSSNEKLFF.

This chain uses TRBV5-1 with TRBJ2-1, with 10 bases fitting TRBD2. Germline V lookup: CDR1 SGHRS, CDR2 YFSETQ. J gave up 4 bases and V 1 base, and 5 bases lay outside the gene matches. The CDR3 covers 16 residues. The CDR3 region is CASSLPRTSGYNEQFF. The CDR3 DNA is TGCGCCAGCAGCTTGCCCAGGACTAGCGGTTACAATGAGCAGTTCTTC.

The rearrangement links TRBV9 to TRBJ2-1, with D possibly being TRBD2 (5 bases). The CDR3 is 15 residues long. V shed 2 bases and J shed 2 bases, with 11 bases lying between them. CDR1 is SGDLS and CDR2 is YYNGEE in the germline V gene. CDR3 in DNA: TGTGCCAGCAGCGTTCGGGTCGGGGCCTACAATGAGCAGTTCTTC. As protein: CASSVRVGAYNEQFF. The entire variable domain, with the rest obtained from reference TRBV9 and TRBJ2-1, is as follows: DSGVTQTPKHLITATGQRVTLRCSPRSGDLSVYWYQQSLDQGLQFLIQYYNGEERAKGNILERFSAQQFPDLHSELNLSSLELGDSALYFCASSVRVGAYNEQFFGPGTRLTVL.

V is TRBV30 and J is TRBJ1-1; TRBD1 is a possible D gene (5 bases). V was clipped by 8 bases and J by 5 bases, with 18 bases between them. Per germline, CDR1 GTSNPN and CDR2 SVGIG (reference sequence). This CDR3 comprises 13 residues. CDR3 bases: TGTGCCGGAAATCAGGGTCTCACGACTGAAGCTTTCTTT. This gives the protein CAGNQGLTTEAFF. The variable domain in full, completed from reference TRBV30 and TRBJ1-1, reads SQTIHQWPATLVQPVGSPLSLECTVEGTSNPNLYWYRQAAGRGLQLLFYSVGIGQISSEVPQNLSASRPQDRQFILSSKKLLLSDSGFYLCAGNQGLTTEAFFGQGTRLTVV.

CDR3 nucleotides: TGTGCCAGCAGCTTATCGGGACTTGGAGAGCAGTTCTTC. It codes for CASSLSGLGEQFF. The genes are TRBV11-3 and TRBJ2-1; D possibly corresponds to TRBD2 (6 bases). Germline V gene sequence: CDR1 SGHNT, CDR2 YENEEA. This CDR3 is 13 amino acids long. V lost 2 bases and J 10 bases, leaving 12 bases between the germline ends.

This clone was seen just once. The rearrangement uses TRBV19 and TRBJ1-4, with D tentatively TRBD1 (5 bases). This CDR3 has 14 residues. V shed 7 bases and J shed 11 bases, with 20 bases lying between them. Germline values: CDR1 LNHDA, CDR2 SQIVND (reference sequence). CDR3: CASNRGGFEGKLFF. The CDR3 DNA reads TGTGCCAGTAACCGCGGAGGGTTTGAGGGGAAACTGTTTTTT.

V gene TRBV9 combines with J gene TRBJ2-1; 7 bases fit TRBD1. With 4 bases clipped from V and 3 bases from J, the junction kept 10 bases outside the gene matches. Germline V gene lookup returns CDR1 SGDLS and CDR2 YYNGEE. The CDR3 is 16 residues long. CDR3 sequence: CASSPGLGQHYNEQFF. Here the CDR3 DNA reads TGTGCCAGCAGCCCCGGTTTGGGACAGCACTACAATGAGCAGTTCTTC.

CDR3 loop: CSASASTTGELFF. CDR3 DNA sequence: TGCAGTGCTAGTGCTTCTACCACCGGGGAGCTGTTTTTT. The V call is TRBV20-1, the J call TRBJ2-2; D is unclear. This CDR3 has 13 amino acids. Germline CDR1 and CDR2: DFQATT and SNEGSKA (reference sequence). V was pared by 3 bases and J by 4 bases, with 9 bases between.

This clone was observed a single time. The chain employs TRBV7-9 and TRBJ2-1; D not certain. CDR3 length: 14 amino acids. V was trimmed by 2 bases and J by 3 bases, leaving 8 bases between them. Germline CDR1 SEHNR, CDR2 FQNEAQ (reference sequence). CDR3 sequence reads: CASSLLRYYNEQFF. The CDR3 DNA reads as TGTGCCAGCAGCTTACTCCGCTACTACAATGAGCAGTTCTTC.

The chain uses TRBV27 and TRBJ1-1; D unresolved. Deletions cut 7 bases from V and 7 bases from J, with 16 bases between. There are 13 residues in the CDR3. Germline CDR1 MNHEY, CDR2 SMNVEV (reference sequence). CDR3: CASTNDRAGEAFF. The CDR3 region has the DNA TGTGCCAGCACCAACGACCGGGCGGGTGAAGCTTTCTTT.

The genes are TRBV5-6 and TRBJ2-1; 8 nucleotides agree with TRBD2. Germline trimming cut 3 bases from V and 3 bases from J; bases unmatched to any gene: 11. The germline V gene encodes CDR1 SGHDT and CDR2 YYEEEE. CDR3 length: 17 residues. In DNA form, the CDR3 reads TGTGCCAGCAGCTCCCTCGGGAGCGGGAGTTTCTACAATGAGCAGTTCTTC. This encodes CASSSLGSGSFYNEQFF.

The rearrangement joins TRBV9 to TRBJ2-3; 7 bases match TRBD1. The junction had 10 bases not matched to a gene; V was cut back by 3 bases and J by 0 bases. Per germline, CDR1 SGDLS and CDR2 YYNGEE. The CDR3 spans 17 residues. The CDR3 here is CASSASPGQTSTDTQYF. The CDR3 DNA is TGTGCCAGCAGCGCGAGTCCGGGACAGACTAGCACAGATACGCAGTATTTT.

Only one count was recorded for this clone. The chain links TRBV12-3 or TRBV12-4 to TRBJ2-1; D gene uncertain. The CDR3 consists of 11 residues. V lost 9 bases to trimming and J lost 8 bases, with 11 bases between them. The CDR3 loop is CASTRSDEQFF. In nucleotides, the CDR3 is TGTGCCAGTACTCGGAGCGATGAGCAGTTCTTC.

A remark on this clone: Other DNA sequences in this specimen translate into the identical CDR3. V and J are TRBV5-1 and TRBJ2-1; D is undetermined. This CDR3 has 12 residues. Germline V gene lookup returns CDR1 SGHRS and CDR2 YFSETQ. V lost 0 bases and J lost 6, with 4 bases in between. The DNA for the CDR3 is TGCGCCAGCAGCTTGGCAGGCAATGAGCAGTTCTTC. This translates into CASSLAGNEQFF.

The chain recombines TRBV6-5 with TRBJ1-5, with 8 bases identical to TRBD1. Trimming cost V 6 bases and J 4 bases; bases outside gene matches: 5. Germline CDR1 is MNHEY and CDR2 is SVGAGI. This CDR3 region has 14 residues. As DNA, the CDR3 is TGTGCCAGCAGCCACCGGACAGGGAATCAGCCCCAGCATTTT. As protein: CASSHRTGNQPQHF.

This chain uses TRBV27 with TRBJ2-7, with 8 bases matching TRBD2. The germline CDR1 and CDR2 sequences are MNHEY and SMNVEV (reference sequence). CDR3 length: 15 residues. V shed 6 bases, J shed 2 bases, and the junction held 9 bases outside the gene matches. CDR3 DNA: TGTGCCAGCAGCCGCCCGGGACTAGGGACCTACGAGCAGTACTTC. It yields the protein CASSRPGLGTYEQYF.

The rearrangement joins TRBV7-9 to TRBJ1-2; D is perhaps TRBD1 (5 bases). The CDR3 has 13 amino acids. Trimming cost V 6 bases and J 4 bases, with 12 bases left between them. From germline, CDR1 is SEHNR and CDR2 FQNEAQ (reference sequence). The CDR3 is CASSTRGAYGYTF. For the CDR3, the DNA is TGTGCCAGCAGTACAAGGGGTGCCTATGGCTACACCTTC.

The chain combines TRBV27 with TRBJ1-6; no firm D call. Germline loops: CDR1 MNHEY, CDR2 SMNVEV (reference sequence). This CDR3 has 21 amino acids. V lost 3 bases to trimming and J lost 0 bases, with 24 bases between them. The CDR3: CASSFWPRVGKLSSYNSPLHF. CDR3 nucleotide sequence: TGTGCCAGCAGTTTTTGGCCCCGGGTTGGCAAACTGAGCTCCTATAATTCACCCCTCCACTTT.

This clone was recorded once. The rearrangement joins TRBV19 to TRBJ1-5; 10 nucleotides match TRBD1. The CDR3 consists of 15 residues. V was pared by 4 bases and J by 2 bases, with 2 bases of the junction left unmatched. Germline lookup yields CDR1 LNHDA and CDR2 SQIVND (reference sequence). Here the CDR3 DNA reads TGTGCCAGTAGTAAAGGGACAGGGGGCAATCAGCCCCAGCATTTT. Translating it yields CASSKGTGGNQPQHF.

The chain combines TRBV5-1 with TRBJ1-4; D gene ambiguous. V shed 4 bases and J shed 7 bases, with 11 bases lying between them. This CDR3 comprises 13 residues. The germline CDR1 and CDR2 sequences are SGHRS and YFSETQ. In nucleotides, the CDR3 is TGCGCCAGCAGCCCCAACCGAGGTGAAAAACTGTTTTTT. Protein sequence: CASSPNRGEKLFF.

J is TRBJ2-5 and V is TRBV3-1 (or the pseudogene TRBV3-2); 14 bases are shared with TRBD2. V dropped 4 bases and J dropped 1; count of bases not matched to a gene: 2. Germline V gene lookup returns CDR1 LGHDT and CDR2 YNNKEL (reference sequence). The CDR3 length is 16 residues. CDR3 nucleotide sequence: TGTGCCAGCAGCCCGGGGACTAGCGGGGGCCAAGAGACCCAGTACTTC. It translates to CASSPGTSGGQETQYF.

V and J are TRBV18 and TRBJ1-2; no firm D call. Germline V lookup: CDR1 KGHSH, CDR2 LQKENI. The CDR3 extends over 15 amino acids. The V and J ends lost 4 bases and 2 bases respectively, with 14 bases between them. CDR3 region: CASSRDAPGNYGYTF. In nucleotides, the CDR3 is TGTGCCAGCTCACGCGACGCCCCGGGGAACTATGGCTACACCTTC.